The rows below give T cell receptor beta chains drawn from one sample of a study of early T cells in non-severe SARS-CoV-2 infection. A single record per CDR3 protein comes from TCRdb applying MiXCR to the 5' RACE reads. The sample lists 50,000 to 60,000 distinct CDR3 sequences, about 8.4% occurring once. Sequencing was performed on whole blood. The receptors here all came from an adult who was a healthcare worker with PCR-confirmed SARS-CoV-2 infection or an uninfected control (not recorded which). CDR3s include the opening cysteine and the closing phenylalanine or tryptophan. Each record gives: V gene, J gene, clone size, D gene, CDR3 DNA, CDR3 protein. A D gene is named only where the DNA matches it firmly. Expanded clones are given a class, and other clones once, few, many or no size at all.

>TRBV4-1|TRBJ1-1|few|-
TGCGCCAGCAGCCACCGGGGTTATCTGCGGGAGAACACTGAAGCTTTCTTT
CASSHRGYLRENTEAFF
>TRBV20-1|TRBJ1-1|-|-
TGCAGTGCGCGCGAGGGCGGGCTTACTGAAGCTTTCTTT
CSAREGGLTEAFF
>TRBV2|TRBJ2-5|many|-
TGTGCCAGCAGCGCCCTCCAAGAGACCCAGTACTTC
CASSALQETQYF
>TRBV5-6|TRBJ2-7|many|-
TGTGCCAGCAGCCCCGGGACCTTTTATCCCGAGCAGTACTTC
CASSPGTFYPEQYF
>TRBV12-3/TRBV12-4|TRBJ2-1|few|TRBD2
TGTGCCAGCAATCTCGGACCCGGGAGGGGGGACAATGAGCAGTTCTTC
CASNLGPGRGDNEQFF
>TRBV5-6|TRBJ2-1|-|-
TGTGCCAGCAGCTCAGGAGCTTTTAGGGGGGAGCAGTTCTTC
CASSSGAFRGEQFF
>TRBV28|TRBJ2-1|-|-
TGTGCCAGCAGTTTATGGAGGGATGAGCAGTTCTTC
CASSLWRDEQFF
>TRBV14|TRBJ2-1|-|-
TGTGCCAGCAGCCTCGCGGGGGCGATGAGTGAGCAGTTCTTC
CASSLAGAMSEQFF
>TRBV3-1|TRBJ2-1|-|-
TGTGCCAGCAGCCAAGATACCCTCTCCTACAATGAGCAGTTCTTC
CASSQDTLSYNEQFF
>TRBV3-1|TRBJ1-1|few|TRBD1
TGTGCCAGCAGCCCGACGACCTCAGGGGGTGAAGCTTTCTTT
CASSPTTSGGEAFF
>TRBV7-2|TRBJ1-2|few|-
TGTGCCAGCAGCTCCCACGCGGGGCTCTATGGCTACACCTTC
CASSSHAGLYGYTF
>TRBV5-4|TRBJ2-1|few|-
TGTGCCAGCAGCTTGGTGGGAAACGGGCCCGTGTTCTTC
CASSLVGNGPVFF
>TRBV19|TRBJ2-3|few|TRBD2
TGTGCCAGTAGCATCAGACCTAGCGGACGCACAGATACGCAGTATTTT
CASSIRPSGRTDTQYF
>TRBV5-1|TRBJ1-2|few|-
TGCGCCAGCAGCCTCGGCCCTTTAACGGGCGCTAACTATGGCTACACCTTC
CASSLGPLTGANYGYTF
>TRBV20-1|TRBJ2-3|many|TRBD2
TGCAGTGCTAGAGAACCGCTAGCGGGGGACACAGATACGCAGTATTTT
CSAREPLAGDTDTQYF
>TRBV7-2|TRBJ2-5|-|TRBD2
TGTGCCAGCAGCTTAGGAATTAGCGGGAGGGCCGGGGAGACCCAGTACTTC
CASSLGISGRAGETQYF
>TRBV12-3/TRBV12-4|TRBJ2-7|few|-
TGTGCCAGCAGTTTAGAGGGACACGGCTACGAGCAGTACTTC
CASSLEGHGYEQYF
>TRBV12-3/TRBV12-4|TRBJ2-7|-|-
TGTGCCAGCAGTTTGGACTACGGGCCCTACGAGCAGTACTTC
CASSLDYGPYEQYF
>TRBV5-5|TRBJ2-3|many|TRBD2
TGTGCCAGCAGCCCTGGTGGACTAGCGGGACGCACAGATACGCAGTATTTT
CASSPGGLAGRTDTQYF
>TRBV4-1|TRBJ1-5|few|TRBD1
TGCGCCAGCAGCCGGGACAGGGGGTCTCAGCCCCAGCATTTT
CASSRDRGSQPQHF
>TRBV11-3|TRBJ2-3|-|-
TGTGCCAGCAGCTCGGGACATAGCACAGATACGCAGTATTTT
CASSSGHSTDTQYF
>TRBV11-2|TRBJ2-7|medium-sized|-
TGTGCCAGCAGCAGCCTTGGGGGAGGCGAGCAGTACTTC
CASSSLGGGEQYF